The TCR beta chain under discussion was sequenced for a study of graft-versus-host responses after intestinal transplantation. Study-wide context: Tacrolimus plus steroids were given to all recipients for approximately 3 years, preceded by anti-thymocyte globulin induction.

Profiled with immunoSEQ multiplex PCR; TCRdb holds only in-frame clones, not every one. The sample comprises about 19,000 clones, approximately 92% of which are singletons, and more than 1.5% rests with the top ten. Study results and caveats: Circulating GvH clones peaking coincided with falling HvG clones soon after transplant.

V was cut by 0 bases and J by 0 bases, with 17 bases left in between. The germline V gene encodes CDR1 SGDLS and CDR2 YYNGEE. The CDR3 loop spans 18 amino acids. A note on this clone: Its antigen is as yet unknown.

This clonotype was sampled from a human patient who received an intestinal transplant, so some T cells may come from the graft donor. The chain employs TRBV9 and TRBJ2-3, with D possibly being TRBD1 (6 bases). Sequenced material: PBMCs, taken around 350 days after transplant. CDR3 residues: CASSVGGGGGSSTDTQYF. CDR3 bases: TGTGCCAGCAGCGTAGGGGGTGGGGGCGGGTCTAGCACAGATACGCAGTATTTT.